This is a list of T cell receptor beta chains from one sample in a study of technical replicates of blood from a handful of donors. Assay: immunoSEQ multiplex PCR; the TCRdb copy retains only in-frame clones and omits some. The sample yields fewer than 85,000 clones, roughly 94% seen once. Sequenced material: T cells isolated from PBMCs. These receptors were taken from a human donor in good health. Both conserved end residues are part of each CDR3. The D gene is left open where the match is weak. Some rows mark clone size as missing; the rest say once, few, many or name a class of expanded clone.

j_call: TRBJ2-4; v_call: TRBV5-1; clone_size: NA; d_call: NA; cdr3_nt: TGCGCCAGCAGCCCATCGACAGGCCTAGCCAAAAACATTCAGTACTTC; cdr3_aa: CASSPSTGLAKNIQYF
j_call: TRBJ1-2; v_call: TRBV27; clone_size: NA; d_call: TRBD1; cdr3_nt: TGTGCCAGCAGTCTCGACAGGGGGCACCCCTATGGCTACACCTTC; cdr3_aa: CASSLDRGHPYGYTF
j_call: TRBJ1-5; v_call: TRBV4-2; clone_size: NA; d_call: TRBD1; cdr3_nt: TGTGCCAGCAGCCAAGTTGGCCAGGGGGATCAGCCCCAGCATTTT; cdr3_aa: CASSQVGQGDQPQHF
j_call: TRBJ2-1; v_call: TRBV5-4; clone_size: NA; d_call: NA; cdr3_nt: TGTGCCAGCAGGTCTTCAGCCTCCCCGGGCAATGAGCAGTTCTTC; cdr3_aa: CASRSSASPGNEQFF
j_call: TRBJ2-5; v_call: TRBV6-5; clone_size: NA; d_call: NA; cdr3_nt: TGTGCCAGCAGTTATTTTACGGCGGGAAATGGGGAGACCCAGTACTTC; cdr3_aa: CASSYFTAGNGETQYF
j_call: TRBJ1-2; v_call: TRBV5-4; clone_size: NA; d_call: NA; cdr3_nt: TGTGCCAGCAGCTTGCCAGGTTTAGATGGCTACACCTTC; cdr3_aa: CASSLPGLDGYTF
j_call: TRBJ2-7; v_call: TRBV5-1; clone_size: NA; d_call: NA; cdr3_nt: TGCGCCAGCAGCCCAGGGTTTTACGAGCAGTACTTC; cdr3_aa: CASSPGFYEQYF
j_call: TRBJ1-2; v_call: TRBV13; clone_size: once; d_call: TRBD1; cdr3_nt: TGTGCCAGCAGCTTAGGCTTGGGGACAGGGGGGAATAGTGGCTACACCTTC; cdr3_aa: CASSLGLGTGGNSGYTF
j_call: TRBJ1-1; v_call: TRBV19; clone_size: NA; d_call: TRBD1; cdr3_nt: TGTGCCAGTAGCCCCGGACAGGAAGTTTTCTTT; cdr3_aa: CASSPGQEVFF
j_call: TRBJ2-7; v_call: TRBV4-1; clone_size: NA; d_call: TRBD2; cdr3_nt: TGCGCCAGCAGCCAAGATCGGAATAGCGGGAGTTACGAGCAGTACTTC; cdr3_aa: CASSQDRNSGSYEQYF
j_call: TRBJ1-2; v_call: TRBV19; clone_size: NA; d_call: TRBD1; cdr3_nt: TGTGCCAGTAGTACTCGGGACAGGCTAAACTATGGCTACACCTTC; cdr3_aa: CASSTRDRLNYGYTF
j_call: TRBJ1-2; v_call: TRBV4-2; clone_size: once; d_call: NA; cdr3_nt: TGTGCCAGCAGGGAAGGGGTCAGTGGCTACTATGGCTACACCTTC; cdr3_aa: CASREGVSGYYGYTF
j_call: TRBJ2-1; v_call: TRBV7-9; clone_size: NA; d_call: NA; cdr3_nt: TGTGCCAGCAGCTTAGCTGTCGGGCAGTTCTTC; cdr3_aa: CASSLAVGQFF
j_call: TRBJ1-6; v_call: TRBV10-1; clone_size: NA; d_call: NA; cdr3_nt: TGCGCCAGCCAGGTCTCCTATAATTCACCCCTCCACTTT; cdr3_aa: CASQVSYNSPLHF
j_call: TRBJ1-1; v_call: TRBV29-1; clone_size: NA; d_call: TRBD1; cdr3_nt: TGCACCGGACAGGGGGCTTTGAACACTGAAGCTTTCTTT; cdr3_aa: CTGQGALNTEAFF
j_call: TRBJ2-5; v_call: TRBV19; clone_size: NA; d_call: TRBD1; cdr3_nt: TGTGCCAGTACCTCACCGGGACAGGGAAAAGAGACCCAGTACTTC; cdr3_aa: CASTSPGQGKETQYF
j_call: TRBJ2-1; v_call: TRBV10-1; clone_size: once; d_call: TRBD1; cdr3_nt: TGCGCCAGCAGTCTAGGCAGGGGGAATGAGCAGTTCTTC; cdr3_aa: CASSLGRGNEQFF
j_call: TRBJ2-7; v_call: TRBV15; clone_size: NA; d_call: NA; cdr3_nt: TGTGCCACCAGCGTGAAAGGAGAACGGTACGAGCAGTACTTC; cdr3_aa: CATSVKGERYEQYF
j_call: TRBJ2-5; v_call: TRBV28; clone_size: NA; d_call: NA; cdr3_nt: TGTGCCAGCAGTTTAGTTCGTCACCAAGAGACCCAGTACTTC; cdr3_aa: CASSLVRHQETQYF
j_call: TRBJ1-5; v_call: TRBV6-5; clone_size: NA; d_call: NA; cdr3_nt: TGTGCCAGCAGTCTCAAGCCTAATCCCAATCAGCCCCAGCATTTT; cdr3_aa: CASSLKPNPNQPQHF
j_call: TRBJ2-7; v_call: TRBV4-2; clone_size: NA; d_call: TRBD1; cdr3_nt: TGTGCCAGCAGCCAGTGGACAGGGGGCTCCTACGAGCAGTACTTC; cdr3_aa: CASSQWTGGSYEQYF
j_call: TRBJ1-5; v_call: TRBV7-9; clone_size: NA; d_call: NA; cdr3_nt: TGTGCCAGCAGCTTAGGTTACAATCAGCCCCAGCATTTT; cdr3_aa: CASSLGYNQPQHF
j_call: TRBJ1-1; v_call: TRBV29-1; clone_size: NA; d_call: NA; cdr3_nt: TGCAGCGTCGTCACAGGGTTGAACACTGAAGCTTTCTTT; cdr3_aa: CSVVTGLNTEAFF
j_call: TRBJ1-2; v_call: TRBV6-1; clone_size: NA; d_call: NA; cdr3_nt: TGTGCCAGCAGGCGAACGTTTGAAGACTATGGCTACACCTTC; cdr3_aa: CASRRTFEDYGYTF
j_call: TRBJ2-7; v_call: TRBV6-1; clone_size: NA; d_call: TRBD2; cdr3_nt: TGTGCCAGCAGTGTTATACTAGCGGGAGAGTTATACGTCGTGGGCTACGAGCAGTACTTC; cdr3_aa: CASSVILAGELYVVGYEQYF
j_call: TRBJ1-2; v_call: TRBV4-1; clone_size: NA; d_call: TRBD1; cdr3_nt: TGCGCCAGCAGCCAGGGGCAGGACAGGAACTATGGCTACACCTTC; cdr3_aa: CASSQGQDRNYGYTF
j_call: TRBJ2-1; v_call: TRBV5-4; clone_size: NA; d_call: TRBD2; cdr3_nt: TGTGCCAGCAGCTTGTGGTTTAGCGGGAGTGGTGAGCAGTTCTTC; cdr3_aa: CASSLWFSGSGEQFF
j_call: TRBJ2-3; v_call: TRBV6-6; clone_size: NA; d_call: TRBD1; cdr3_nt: TGTGCCAGCAGTGACTCCGACAGGGGCACAGATACGCAGTATTTT; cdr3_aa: CASSDSDRGTDTQYF
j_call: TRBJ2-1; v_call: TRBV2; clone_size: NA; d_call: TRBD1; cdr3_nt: TGTGCCAGCAATCAGCAGGGACAGGGACACAATGAGCAGTTCTTC; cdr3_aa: CASNQQGQGHNEQFF
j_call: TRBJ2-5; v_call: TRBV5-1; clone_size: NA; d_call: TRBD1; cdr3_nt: TGCGCCAGCAAGGGACAGGGGCTGGGCGAGACCCAGTACTTC; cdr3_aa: CASKGQGLGETQYF
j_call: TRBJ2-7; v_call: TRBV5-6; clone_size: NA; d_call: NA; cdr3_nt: TGTGCCAGCACCAAAAGGGGGAGAGAGGAGCAGTACTTC; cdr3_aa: CASTKRGREEQYF
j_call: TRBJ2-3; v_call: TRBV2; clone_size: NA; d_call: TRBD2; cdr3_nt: TGTGCCAGCAGGGTGGGACTAGCGGGGACCGTGCATACGCAGTATTTT; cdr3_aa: CASRVGLAGTVHTQYF
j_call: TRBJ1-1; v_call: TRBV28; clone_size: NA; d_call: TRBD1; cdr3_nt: TGTGCCAGCAGTTTAACAGGGGCTAGGAACACTGAAGCTTTCTTT; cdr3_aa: CASSLTGARNTEAFF
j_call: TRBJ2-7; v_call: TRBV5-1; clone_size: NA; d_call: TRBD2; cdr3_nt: TGCGCCAGCAGCTTGGGGACTGGCGGGAGCTACCCTGACGAGCAGTACTTC; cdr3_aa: CASSLGTGGSYPDEQYF
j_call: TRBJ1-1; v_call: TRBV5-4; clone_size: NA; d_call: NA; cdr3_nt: TGTGCCAGCAGCTTGGGCCTGGGGCGGATGAACACTGAAGCTTTCTTT; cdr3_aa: CASSLGLGRMNTEAFF
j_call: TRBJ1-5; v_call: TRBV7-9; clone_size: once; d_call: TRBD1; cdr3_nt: TGTGCCAGCAGCTTAGGGGGACAGGACTTAAATCAGCCCCAGCATTTT; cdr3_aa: CASSLGGQDLNQPQHF
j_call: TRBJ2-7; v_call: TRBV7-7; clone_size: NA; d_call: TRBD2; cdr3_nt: TGTGCCAGCAGCCTGACTAGCGGGTTCGACGAGCAGTACTTC; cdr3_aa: CASSLTSGFDEQYF
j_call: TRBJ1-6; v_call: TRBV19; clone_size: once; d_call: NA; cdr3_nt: TGTGCCAGTAGTCTCCCCGGGGACTATAATTCACCCCTCCACTTT; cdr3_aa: CASSLPGDYNSPLHF
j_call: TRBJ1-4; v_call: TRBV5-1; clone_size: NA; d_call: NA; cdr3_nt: TGCGCCAGCAGCTTACAGGGTGGAACAACTAATGAAAAACTGTTTTTT; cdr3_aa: CASSLQGGTTNEKLFF
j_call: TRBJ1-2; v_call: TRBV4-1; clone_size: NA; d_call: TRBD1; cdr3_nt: TGCGCCAGCAGCCCCCTCCGGGACAGGAATGGCTACACCTTC; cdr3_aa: CASSPLRDRNGYTF
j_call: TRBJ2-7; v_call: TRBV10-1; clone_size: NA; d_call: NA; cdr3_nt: TGCGCCAGCAGTGATCTAGTGACTGGGGAGCAGTACTTC; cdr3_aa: CASSDLVTGEQYF
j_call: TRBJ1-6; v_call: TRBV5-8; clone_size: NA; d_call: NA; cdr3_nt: TGTGCCAGCAGTCTCTCGGGTTCACCCCTCCACTTT; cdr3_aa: CASSLSGSPLHF
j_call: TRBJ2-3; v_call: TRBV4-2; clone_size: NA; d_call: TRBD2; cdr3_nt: TGTGCCAGCAGCCGTACTAGCGGGGGCACAGATACGCAGTATTTT; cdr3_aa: CASSRTSGGTDTQYF
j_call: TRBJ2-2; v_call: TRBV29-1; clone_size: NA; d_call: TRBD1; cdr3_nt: TGCAGCGTGGTACAACAGGGGCAGGCCGGGGAGCTGTTTTTT; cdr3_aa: CSVVQQGQAGELFF
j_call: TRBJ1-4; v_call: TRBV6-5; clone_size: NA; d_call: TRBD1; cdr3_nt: TGTGCCAGCAGCTCGGACAGGGGCTTTCCTGAAAAACTGTTTTTT; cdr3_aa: CASSSDRGFPEKLFF
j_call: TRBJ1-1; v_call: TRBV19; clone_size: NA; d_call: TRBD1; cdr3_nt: TGTGCCAGTAGTAAAATAGGGACAGTCACTGAAGCTTTCTTT; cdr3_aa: CASSKIGTVTEAFF
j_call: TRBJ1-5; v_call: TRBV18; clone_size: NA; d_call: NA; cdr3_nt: TGTGCCAGCTCACTGTCTGGCAATCAGCCCCAGCATTTT; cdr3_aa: CASSLSGNQPQHF
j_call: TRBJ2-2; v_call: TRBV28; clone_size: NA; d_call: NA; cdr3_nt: TGTGCCGGCAGGGACTCCATGAACACCGGGGAGCTGTTTTTT; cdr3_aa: CAGRDSMNTGELFF
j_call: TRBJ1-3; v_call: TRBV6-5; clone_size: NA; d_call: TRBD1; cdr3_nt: TGTGCCAGCAGCTACAGGGGAACTGGAAACACCATATATTTT; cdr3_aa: CASSYRGTGNTIYF
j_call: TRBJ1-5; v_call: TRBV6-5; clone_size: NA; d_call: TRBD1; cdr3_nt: TGTGCCAGCAGTTACCCCGGGACAGGTTTCAATCAGCCCCAGCATTTT; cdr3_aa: CASSYPGTGFNQPQHF
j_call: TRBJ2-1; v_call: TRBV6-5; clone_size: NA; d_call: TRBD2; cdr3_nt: TGTGCCAGCAGTCGGGGGGCCTACAATGAGCAGTTCTTC; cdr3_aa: CASSRGAYNEQFF
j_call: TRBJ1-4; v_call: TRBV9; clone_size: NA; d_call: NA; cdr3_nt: TGTGCCAGCAGCGTAGGGCTCACAACTAATGAAAAACTGTTTTTT; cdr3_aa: CASSVGLTTNEKLFF
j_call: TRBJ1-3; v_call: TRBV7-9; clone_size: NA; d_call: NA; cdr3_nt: TGTGCCAGCAGCTTTGGCCTTGAACGTGGAAACACCATATATTTT; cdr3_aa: CASSFGLERGNTIYF
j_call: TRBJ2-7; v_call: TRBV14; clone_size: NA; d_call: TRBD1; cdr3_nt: TGTGCCAGCAGCCGCGTGACAGGGGGAAAAAACGAGCAGTACTTC; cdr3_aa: CASSRVTGGKNEQYF